This T cell receptor (beta chain) emerged from a study of blood T cell repertoires in COVID-19 (dated by TCRdb to the early 2020s). A note on the overall study: Collaborator samples came from the United States, Italy and Spain and covered acute and convalescent phases of COVID-19. The repertoires were released in a freely available public database intended as a resource for research on the immune response to SARS-CoV-2. Where available, HLA class I and class II types were taken from metadata supplied by the sample provider and were not determined by assay-based typing. The samples were drawn from the first 160 participants of the ongoing ImmuneRACE study and from some 1,300 subjects provided by 6 global collaborators. The material from the prospective study consisted of cDNA or gDNA derived from T cells, B-cell-depleted T cells, or PBMCs. Subjects who had been exposed to COVID-19, were actively infected with it, or had recovered from it provided the deeply sampled blood TCRbeta repertoires that made up the dataset. A de-identified subject ID, COVID-19 status, age in years and sex were almost always included in the sample metadata.

With respect to this clone: Its recognized antigen is unknown. One base away there is no much larger clone; base qualities are not given.

The immunoSEQ Assay, a bias-controlled multiplex PCR, was used to amplify TCRbeta CDR3 regions from genomic DNA. Turning to the authors' computational methods: Within the assay, amplification of reference gene primers was used to estimate how many nucleated cells each sample contained. To quantify the absolute abundance of each unique TCRbeta CDR3 rearrangement, sequence reads were collapsed and filtered. For each sample, productive Simpson clonality was calculated by taking the square root of Simpson's diversity index across productive rearrangements. In its TCRdb copy, this immuneACCESS table keeps in-frame sequences only and misses some clones. Where compared with another copy, unresolved V genes explain less than half of these, and the others have no known cause. The V and J calls and clone size were taken over from that table, and D and trimming were inferred from the DNA. The sample includes fewer than 30,000 clones, with approximately 86% observed a single time. The ten largest clones take up about 5.2% of the sample.

The CDR3 covers 16 residues, taking in both the cysteine and the phenylalanine. Only the CDR3 DNA is retained, 48 bases long and in frame from the first base. V ends up 4 bases short and J 4 bases short, with an unmatched junction base count of 11. CDR1 is given as KGHDR and CDR2 as SFDVKD, both from the germline V gene. Collaborating institutions collected whole blood in K2EDTA tubes following their own protocols. For TCRbeta analysis, collaborator samples were shipped as frozen whole blood, as isolated PBMCs, or as DNA extracted from either sample type. Study-wide conclusions, independent of this receptor: The amount of clinical and demographic metadata varied by source and participant and was provided uncurated.

Sequencing used peripheral blood. This TCR was recovered from a man in his fifties with active COVID-19. This chain is built from TRBV24-1 and TRBJ1-2; TRBD1 agrees with 7 junctional bases. DNA sequence: TGTGCCACCAGTGACCCGCGGACAGGAGGGGTCTATGGCTACACCTTC. Its protein reads: CATSDPRTGGVYGYTF.